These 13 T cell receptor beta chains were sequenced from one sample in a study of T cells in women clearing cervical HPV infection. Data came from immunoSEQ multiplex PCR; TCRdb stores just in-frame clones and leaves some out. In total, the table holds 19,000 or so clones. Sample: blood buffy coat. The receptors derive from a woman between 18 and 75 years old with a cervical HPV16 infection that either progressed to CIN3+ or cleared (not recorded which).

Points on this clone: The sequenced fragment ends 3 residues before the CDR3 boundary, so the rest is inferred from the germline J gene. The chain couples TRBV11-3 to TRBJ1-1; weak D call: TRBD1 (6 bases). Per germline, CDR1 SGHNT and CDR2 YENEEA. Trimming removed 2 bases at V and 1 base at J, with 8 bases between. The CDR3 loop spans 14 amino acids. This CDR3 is CASSLPTGNTEAFF. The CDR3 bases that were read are TGTGCCAGCAGCTTACCGACAGGGAACACTGAA.

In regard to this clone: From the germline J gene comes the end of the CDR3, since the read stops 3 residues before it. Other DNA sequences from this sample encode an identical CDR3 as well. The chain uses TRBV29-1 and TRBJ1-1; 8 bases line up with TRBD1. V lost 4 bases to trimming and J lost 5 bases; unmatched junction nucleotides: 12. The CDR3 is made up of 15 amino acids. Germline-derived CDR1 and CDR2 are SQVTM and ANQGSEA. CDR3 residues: CSVAPSGQGGTEAFF. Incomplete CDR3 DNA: TGCAGCGTTGCCCCTTCTGGACAGGGTGGGACTGAA.

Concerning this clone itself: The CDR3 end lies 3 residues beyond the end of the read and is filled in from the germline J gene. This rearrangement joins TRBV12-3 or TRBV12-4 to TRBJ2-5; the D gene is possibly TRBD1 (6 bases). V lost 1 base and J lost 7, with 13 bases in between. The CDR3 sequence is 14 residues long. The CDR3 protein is CASSLGDITGTQYF. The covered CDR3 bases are TGTGCCAGCAGTTTAGGGGACATTACCGGGACC.

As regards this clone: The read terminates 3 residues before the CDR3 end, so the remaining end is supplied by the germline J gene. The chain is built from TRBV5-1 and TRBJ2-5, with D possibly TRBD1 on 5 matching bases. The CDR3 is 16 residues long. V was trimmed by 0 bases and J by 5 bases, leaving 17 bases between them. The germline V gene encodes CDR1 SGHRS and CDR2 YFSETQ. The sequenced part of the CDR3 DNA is TGCGCCAGCAGCTTGGGCCGCCCAGGGCGGCGGGAGACC. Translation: CASSLGRPGRRET. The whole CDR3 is CASSLGRPGRRETQYF.

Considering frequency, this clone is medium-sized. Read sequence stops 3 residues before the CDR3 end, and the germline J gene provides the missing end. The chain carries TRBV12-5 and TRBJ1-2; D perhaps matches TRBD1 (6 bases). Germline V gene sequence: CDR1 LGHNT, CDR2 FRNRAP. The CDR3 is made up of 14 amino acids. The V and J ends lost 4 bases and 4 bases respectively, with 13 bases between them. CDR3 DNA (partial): TGTGCTAGTGGTTCCCCGGGACACCTCTATGGC. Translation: CASGSPGHLYG. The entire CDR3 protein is CASGSPGHLYGYTF. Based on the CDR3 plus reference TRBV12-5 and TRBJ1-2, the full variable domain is DARVTQTPRHKVTEMGQEVTMRCQPILGHNTVFWYRQTMMQGLELLAYFRNRAPLDDSGMPKDRFSAEMPDATLATLKIQPSEPRDSAVYFCASGSPGHLYGYTFGSGTRLTVV.

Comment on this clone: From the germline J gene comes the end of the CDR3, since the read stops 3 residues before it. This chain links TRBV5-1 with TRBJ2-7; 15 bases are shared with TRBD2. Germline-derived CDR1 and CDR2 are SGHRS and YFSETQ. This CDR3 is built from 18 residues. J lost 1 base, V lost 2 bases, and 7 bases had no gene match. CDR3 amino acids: CASSLPGLAGGWSYEQYF. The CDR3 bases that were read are TGCGCCAGCAGCTTACCGGGACTAGCGGGAGGTTGGTCCTACGAG.

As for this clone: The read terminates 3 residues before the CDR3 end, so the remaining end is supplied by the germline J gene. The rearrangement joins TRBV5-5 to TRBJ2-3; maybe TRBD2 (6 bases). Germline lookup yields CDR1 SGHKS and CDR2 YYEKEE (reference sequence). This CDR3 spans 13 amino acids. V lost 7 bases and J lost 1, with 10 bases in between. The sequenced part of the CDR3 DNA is TGTGCCAGCGCGAGACTAGGCACAGATACG. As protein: CASARLGTDT. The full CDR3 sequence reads CASARLGTDTQYF.

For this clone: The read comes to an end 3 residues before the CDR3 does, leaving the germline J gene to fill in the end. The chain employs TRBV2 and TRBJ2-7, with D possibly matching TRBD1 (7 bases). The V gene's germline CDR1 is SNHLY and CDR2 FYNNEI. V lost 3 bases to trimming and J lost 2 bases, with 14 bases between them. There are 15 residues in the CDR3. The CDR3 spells CASSERQGLPYEQYF. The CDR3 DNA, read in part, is TGTGCCAGCAGTGAGCGACAGGGACTCCCCTACGAG.

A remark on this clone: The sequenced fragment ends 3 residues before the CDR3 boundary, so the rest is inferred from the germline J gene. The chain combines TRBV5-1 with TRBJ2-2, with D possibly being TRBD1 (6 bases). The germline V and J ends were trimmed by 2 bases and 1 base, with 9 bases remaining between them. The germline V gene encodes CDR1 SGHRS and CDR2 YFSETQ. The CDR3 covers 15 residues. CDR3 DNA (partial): TGCGCCAGCAGCTTCCGGGACAAGAACACCGGGGAG. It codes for CASSFRDKNTGE. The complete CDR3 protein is CASSFRDKNTGELFF.

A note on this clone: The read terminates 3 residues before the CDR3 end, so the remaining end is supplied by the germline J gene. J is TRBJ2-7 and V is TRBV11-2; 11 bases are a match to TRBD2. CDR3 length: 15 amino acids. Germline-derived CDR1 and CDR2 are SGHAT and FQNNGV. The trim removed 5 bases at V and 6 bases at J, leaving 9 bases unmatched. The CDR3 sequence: CASSEILAGVAEQYF. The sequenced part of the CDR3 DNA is TGTGCCAGCAGCGAAATACTAGCGGGAGTCGCCGAG.

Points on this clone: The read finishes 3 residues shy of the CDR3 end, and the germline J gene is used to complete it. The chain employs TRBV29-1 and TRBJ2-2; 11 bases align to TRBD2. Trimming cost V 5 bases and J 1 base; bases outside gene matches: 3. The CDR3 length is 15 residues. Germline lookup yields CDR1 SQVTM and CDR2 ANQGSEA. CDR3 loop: CSVKLAGGNTGELFF. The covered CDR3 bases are TGCAGCGTTAAGCTAGCGGGGGGGAACACCGGGGAG.

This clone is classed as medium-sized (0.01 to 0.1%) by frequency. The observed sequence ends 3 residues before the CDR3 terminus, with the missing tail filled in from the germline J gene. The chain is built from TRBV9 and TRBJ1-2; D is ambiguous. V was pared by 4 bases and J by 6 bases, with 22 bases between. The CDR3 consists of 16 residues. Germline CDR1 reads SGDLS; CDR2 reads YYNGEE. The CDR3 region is CASSPEGSLLTDGYTF. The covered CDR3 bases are TGTGCCAGCAGCCCAGAGGGCAGCCTTCTTACGGATGGC.

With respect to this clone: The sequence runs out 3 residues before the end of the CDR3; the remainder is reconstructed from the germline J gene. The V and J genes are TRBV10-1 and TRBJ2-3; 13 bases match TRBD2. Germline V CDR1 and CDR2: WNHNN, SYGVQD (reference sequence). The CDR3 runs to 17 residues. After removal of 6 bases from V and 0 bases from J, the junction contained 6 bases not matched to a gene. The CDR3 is CASSHGTSGISTDTQYF. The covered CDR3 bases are TGCGCCAGCAGCCACGGGACTAGCGGGATTAGCACAGATACG.